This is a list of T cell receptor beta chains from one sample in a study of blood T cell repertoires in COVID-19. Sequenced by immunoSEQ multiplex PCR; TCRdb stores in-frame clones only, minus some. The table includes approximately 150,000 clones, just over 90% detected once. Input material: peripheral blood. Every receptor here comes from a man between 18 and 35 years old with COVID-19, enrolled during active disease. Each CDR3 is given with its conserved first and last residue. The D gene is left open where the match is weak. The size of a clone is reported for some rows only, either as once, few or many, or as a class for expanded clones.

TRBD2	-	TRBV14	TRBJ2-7	TGTGCCAGCAGCCCCCTAGCGGGAGGGCCAGGGGAGCAGTACTTC	CASSPLAGGPGEQYF
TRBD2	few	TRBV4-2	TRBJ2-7	TGTGCCAGCAGCCAAGGGATAGCGGGAGGTTACGAGCAGTACTTC	CASSQGIAGGYEQYF
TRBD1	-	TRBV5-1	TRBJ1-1	TGCGCCAGCAGCTCGACGGGACAGGGTCACACTGAAGCTTTCTTT	CASSSTGQGHTEAFF
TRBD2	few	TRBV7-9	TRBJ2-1	TGTGCCAGCAGCCAGACTAGCGGGATACCCAATGAGCAGTTCTTC	CASSQTSGIPNEQFF
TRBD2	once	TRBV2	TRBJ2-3	TGTGCCAGCAGGAGACTAGCGGCTAGCACAGATACGCAGTATTTT	CASRRLAASTDTQYF
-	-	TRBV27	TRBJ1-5	TGTGCCAGCAGTCCGTCGGGGTGGTTTCAGCCCCAGCATTTT	CASSPSGWFQPQHF
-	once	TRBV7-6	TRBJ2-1	TGTGCCAGCAGCCCTACCTGGTACAATGAGCAGTTCTTC	CASSPTWYNEQFF
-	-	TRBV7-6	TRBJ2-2	TGTGCCAGCAGCTTACAGGGTAGCACCGGGGAGCTGTTTTTT	CASSLQGSTGELFF
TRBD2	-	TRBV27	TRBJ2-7	TGTGCCAGCAGTTTGACTAGCGGGAGGTACGAGCAGTACTTC	CASSLTSGRYEQYF
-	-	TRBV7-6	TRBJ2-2	TGTGCCAGCAGCGTGGACATCTTGAACACCGGGGAGCTGTTTTTT	CASSVDILNTGELFF
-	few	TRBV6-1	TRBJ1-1	TGTGCCAGCACTGAACAAGCGACAGAGCACACTGAAGCTTTCTTT	CASTEQATEHTEAFF
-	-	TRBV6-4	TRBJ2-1	TGTGCCAGCAGTGACCGCTACAATGAGCAGTTCTTC	CASSDRYNEQFF
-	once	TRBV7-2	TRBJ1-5	TGTGCCAGCAGCCCAGAGGTCGAGAGCAATCAGCCCCAGCATTTT	CASSPEVESNQPQHF
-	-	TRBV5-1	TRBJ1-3	TGCGCCAGCAGCTTGGTACAGGGTAATGGAAACACCATATATTTT	CASSLVQGNGNTIYF
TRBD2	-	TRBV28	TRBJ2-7	TGTGCCAGCAGTTTTGGGATTAGCGGGCAAGAGCAGTACTTC	CASSFGISGQEQYF
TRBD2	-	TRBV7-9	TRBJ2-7	TGTGCCAGCAGCTCCAAGAGTAGCGGGAGCCCCTACGAGCAGTACTTC	CASSSKSSGSPYEQYF